The clone carrying this T cell receptor beta chain appeared a few times. The data belong to a study of post-analysis software for immune sequencing data. TCR beta libraries were prepared from cDNA with unique molecular identifiers. TCRdb independently ran MiXCR on the PCR reads; one entry per CDR3 protein. The table records about 460,000 distinct CDR3 sequences, less than 45% of them present only once. Sequencing used blood. The source is a girl aged 10 to 17 with multiple sclerosis.

The CDR3 DNA reads as TGCGCCAGCTCCGAAAACTACCTGTACAATGAGCAGTTCTTC. Translation: CASSENYLYNEQFF. The genes are TRBV5-1 and TRBJ2-1; D gene uncertain. This CDR3 has 14 amino acids. CDR1 SGHRS and CDR2 YFSETQ come from the germline V gene. Trimming took 7 bases from V and 4 from J, leaving 15 bases between them.